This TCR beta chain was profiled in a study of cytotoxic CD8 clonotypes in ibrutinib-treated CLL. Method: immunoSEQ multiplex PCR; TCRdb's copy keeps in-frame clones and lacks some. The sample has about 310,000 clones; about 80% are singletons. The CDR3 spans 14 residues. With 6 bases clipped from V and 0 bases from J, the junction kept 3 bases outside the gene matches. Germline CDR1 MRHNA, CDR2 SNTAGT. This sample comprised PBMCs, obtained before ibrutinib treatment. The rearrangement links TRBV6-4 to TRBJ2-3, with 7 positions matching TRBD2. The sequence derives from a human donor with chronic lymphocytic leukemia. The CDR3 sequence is CASRKAGSTDTQYF. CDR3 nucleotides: TGTGCCAGCAGGAAAGCGGGAAGCACAGATACGCAGTATTTT.